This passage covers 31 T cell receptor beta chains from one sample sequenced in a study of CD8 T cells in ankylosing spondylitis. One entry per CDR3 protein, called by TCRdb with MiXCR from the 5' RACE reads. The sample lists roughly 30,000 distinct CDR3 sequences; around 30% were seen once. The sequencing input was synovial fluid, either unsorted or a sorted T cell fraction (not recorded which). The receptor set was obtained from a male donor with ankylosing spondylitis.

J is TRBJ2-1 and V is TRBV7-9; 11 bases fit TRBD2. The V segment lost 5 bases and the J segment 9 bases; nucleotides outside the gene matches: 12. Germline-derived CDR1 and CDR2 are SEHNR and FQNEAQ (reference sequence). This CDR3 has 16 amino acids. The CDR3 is CASSIGNSGRAFEQFF. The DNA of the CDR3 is TGTGCCAGCAGCATAGGGAATAGCGGGAGGGCTTTTGAGCAGTTCTTC.

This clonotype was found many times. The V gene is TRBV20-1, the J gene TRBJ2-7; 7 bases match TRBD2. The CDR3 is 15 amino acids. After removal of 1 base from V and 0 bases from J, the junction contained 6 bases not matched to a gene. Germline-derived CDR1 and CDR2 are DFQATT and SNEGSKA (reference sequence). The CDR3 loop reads CSARVEREYSYEQYF. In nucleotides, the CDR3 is TGCAGTGCTAGAGTGGAGCGGGAATACTCCTACGAGCAGTACTTC.

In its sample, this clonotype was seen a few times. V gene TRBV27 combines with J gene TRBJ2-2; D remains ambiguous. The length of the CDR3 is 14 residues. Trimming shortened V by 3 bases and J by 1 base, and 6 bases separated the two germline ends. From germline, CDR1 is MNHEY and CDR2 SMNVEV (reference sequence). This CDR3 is CASSFIRNTGELFF. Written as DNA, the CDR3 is TGTGCCAGCAGTTTTATCCGGAACACCGGGGAGCTGTTTTTT.

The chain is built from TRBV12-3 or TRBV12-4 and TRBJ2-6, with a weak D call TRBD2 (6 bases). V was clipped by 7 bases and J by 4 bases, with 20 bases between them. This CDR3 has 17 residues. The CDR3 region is CASTLRPGGSGANVLTF. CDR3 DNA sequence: TGTGCCAGCACCCTCCGCCCTGGGGGGTCCGGGGCCAACGTCCTGACTTTC.

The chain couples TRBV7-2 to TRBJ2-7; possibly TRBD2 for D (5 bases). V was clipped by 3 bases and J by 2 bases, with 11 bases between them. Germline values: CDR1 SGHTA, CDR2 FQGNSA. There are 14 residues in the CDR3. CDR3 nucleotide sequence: TGTGCCAGCAGCTTCGCGGGCCCAACCTACGAGCAGTACTTC. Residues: CASSFAGPTYEQYF. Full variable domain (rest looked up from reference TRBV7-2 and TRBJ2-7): GAGVSQSPSNKVTEKGKDVELRCDPISGHTALYWYRQSLGQGLEFLIYFQGNSAPDKSGLPSDRFSAERTGGSVSTLTIQRTQQEDSAVYLCASSFAGPTYEQYFGPGTRLTVT.

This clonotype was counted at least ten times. CDR3 loop: CSEEAASSYNEQFF. CDR3 nucleotide sequence: TGCAGCGAAGAGGCGGCTAGCTCCTACAATGAGCAGTTCTTC. The chain couples TRBV20-1 to TRBJ2-1; D is unresolved. The germline V gene encodes CDR1 DFQATT and CDR2 SNEGSKA (reference sequence). The CDR3 runs 14 residues.

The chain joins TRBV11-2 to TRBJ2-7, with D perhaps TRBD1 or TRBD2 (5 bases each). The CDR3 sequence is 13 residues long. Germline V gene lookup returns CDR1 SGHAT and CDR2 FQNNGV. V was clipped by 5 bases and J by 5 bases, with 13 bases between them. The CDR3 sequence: CASSPGTRHEQYF. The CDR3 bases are TGTGCCAGCAGCCCCGGGACCCGGCACGAGCAGTACTTC.

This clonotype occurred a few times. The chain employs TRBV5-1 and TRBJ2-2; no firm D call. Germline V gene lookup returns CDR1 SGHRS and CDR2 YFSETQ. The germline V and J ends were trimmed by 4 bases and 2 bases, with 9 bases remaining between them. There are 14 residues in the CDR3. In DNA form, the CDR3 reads TGCGCCAGCAGCGGAACCGGCAACACCGGGGAGCTGTTTTTT. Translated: CASSGTGNTGELFF.

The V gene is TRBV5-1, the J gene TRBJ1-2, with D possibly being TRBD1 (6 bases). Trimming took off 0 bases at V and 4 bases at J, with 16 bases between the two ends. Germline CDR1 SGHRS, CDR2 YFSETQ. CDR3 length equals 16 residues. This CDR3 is CASSLAGVQGTYGYTF. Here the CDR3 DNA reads TGCGCCAGCAGCTTGGCCGGCGTACAGGGAACCTATGGCTACACCTTC.

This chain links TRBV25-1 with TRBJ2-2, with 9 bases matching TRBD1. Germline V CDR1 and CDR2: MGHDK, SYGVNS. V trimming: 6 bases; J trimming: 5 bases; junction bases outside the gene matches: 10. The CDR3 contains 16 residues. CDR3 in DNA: TGTGCCAGCAGCAGTGAACAGGGGGCCTGGACCGGGGAGCTGTTTTTT. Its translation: CASSSEQGAWTGELFF.

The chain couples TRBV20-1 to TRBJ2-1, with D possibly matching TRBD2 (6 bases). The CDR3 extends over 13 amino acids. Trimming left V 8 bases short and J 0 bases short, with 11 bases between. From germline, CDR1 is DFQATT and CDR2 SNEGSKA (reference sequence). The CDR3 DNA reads TGCAGTCTAGGGACTTTCTCCTACAATGAGCAGTTCTTC. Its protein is CSLGTFSYNEQFF.

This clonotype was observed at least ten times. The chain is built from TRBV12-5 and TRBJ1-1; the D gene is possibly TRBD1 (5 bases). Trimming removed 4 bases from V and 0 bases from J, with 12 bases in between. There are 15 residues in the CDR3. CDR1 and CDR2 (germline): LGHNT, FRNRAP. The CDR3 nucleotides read TGTGCTAGTGGTTCTTCACAGGAAGTGAACACTGAAGCTTTCTTT. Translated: CASGSSQEVNTEAFF.

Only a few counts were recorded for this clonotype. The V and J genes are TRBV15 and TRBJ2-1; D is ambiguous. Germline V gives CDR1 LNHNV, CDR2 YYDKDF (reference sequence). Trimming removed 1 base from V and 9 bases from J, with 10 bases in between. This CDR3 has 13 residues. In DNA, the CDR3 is TGTGCCACCAGCAGAGTGGAGCGATCTGAGCAGTTCTTC. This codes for CATSRVERSEQFF.

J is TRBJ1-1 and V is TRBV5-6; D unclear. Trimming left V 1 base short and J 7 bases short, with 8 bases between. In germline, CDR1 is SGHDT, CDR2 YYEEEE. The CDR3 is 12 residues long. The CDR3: CASSLLADEAFF. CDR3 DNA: TGTGCCAGCAGCTTGCTGGCGGATGAAGCTTTCTTT. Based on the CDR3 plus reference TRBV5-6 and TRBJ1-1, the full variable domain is DAGVTQSPTHLIKTRGQQVTLRCSPKSGHDTVSWYQQALGQGPQFIFQYYEEEERQRGNFPDRFSGHQFPNYSSELNVNALLLGDSALYLCASSLLADEAFFGQGTRLTVV.

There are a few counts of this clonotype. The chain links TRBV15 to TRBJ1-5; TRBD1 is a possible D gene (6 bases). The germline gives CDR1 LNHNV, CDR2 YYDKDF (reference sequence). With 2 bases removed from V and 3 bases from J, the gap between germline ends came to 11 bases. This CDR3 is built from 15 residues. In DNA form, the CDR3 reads TGTGCCACCAGCAGAAATCCAGGGGACAATCAGCCCCAGCATTTT. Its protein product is CATSRNPGDNQPQHF.

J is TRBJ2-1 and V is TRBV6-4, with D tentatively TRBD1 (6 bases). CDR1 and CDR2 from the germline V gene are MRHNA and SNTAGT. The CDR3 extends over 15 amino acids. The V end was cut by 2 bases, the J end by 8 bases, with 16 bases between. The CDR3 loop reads CASSDLGTRGDEQFF. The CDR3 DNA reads TGTGCCAGCAGTGACCTCGGGACCAGGGGCGATGAGCAGTTCTTC.

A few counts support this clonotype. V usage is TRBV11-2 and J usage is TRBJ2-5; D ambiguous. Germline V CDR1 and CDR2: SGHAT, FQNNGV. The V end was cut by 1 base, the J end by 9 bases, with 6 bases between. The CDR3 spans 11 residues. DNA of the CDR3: TGTGCCAGCAGCTTAGCTGGGGCCCAGTACTTC. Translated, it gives CASSLAGAQYF.

The CDR3 loop is CASSLLRGSTEAFF. For the CDR3, the DNA is TGTGCCAGCAGTTTGCTCCGGGGAAGCACTGAAGCTTTCTTT. The chain links TRBV12-3 or TRBV12-4 to TRBJ1-1; the D is unclear. V was cut by 3 bases and J by 4 bases, with 12 bases left in between. The CDR3 length is 14 residues.

CDR3 in amino acids: CASSFNPYNEQFF. The CDR3 DNA sequence: TGTGCCAGCAGTTTTAACCCATACAATGAGCAGTTCTTC. The genes are TRBV27 and TRBJ2-1; D uncertain. The V gene's germline CDR1 is MNHEY and CDR2 SMNVEV (reference sequence). V lost 3 bases to trimming and J lost 4 bases, with 7 bases between them. The CDR3 has 13 residues.

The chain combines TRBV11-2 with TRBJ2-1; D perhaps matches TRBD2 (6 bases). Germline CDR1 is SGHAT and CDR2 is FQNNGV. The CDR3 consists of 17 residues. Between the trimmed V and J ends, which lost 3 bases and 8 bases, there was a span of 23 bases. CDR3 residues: CASSFSWDFWARDEQFF. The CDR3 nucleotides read TGTGCCAGCAGCTTTAGTTGGGACTTCTGGGCTCGTGATGAGCAGTTCTTC.

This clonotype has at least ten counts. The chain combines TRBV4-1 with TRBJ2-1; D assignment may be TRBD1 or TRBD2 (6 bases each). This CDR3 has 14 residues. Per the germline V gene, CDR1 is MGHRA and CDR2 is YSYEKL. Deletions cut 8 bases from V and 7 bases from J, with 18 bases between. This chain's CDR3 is CASRVTGGGNEQFF. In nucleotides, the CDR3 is TGCGCCAGCCGCGTAACCGGGGGCGGGAATGAGCAGTTCTTC.

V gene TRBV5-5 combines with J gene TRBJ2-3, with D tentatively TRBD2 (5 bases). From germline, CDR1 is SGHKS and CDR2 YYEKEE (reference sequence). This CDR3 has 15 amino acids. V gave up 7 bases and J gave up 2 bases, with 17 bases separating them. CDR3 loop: CASFHARGSTDTQYF. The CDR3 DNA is TGTGCCAGCTTTCACGCACGAGGGTCCACAGATACGCAGTATTTT.

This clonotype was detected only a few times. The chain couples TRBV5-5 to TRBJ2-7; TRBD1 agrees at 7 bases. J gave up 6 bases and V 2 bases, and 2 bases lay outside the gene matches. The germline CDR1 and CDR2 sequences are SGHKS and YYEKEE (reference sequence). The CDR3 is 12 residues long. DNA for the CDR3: TGTGCCAGCAGCTTAACAGGGGCCGAGCAGTACGTC. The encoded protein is CASSLTGAEQYV.

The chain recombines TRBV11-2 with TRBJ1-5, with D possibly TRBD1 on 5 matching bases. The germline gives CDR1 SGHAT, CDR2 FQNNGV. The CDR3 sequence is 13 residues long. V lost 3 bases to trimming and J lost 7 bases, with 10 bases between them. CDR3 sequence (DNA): TGTGCCAGCAGCTTCGGACGGGGGCAGCCCCAGCATTTT. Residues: CASSFGRGQPQHF.

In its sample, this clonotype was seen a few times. The CDR3 bases are TGTGCCGCATCCCCGGTGGGGGGGACCGGGGAGCTGTTTTTT. This gives the protein CAASPVGGTGELFF. This rearrangement joins TRBV19 to TRBJ2-2; 7 bases match TRBD2. V lost 11 bases, J lost 5 bases, and 11 bases stayed unmatched. Germline CDR1 reads LNHDA; CDR2 reads SQIVND (reference sequence). There are 14 residues in the CDR3.

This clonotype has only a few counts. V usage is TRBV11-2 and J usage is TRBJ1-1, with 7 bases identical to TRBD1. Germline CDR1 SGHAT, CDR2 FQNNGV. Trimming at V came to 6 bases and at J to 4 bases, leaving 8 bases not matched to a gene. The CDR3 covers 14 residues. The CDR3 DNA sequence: TGTGCCAGCAGAGCTTACAGGGGAGGCACTGAAGCTTTCTTT. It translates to CASRAYRGGTEAFF.

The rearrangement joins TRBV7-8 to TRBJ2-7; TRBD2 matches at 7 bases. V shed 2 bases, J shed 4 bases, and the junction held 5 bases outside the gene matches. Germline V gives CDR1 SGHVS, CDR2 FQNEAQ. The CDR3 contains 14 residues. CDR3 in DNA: TGTGCCAGCAGCTTATCCTCGGGGGGATACGAGCAGTACTTC. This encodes CASSLSSGGYEQYF.

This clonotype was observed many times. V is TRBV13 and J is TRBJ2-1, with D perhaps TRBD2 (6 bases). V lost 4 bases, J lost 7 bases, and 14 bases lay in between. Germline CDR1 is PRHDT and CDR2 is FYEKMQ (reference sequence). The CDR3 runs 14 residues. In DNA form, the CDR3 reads TGTGCCAGCAGCTCTCGACTAGAGGGGAATGAGCAGTTCTTC. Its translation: CASSSRLEGNEQFF.

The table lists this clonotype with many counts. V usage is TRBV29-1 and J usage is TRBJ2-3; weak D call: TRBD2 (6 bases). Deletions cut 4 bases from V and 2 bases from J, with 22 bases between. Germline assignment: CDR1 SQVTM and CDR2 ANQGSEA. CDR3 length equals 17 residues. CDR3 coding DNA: TGCAGCGTTGTCCTCGGCTGGGGTAGCGGCTACACAGATACGCAGTATTTT. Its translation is CSVVLGWGSGYTDTQYF.

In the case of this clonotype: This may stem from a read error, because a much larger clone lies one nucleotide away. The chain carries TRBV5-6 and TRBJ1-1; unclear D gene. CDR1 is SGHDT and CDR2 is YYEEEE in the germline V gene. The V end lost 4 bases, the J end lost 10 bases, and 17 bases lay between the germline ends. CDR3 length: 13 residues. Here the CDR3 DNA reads TGTGCCAGCAGCCCTGATGGACTGATTGTAGCTTTCTTT. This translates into CASSPDGLIVAFF.

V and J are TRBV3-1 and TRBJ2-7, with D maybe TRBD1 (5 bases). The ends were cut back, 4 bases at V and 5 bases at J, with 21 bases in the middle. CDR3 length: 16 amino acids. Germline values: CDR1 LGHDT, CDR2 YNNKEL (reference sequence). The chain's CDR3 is CASSRQVASLGDEQYF. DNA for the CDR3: TGTGCCAGCAGCCGGCAGGTCGCCTCTCTAGGGGACGAGCAGTACTTC.